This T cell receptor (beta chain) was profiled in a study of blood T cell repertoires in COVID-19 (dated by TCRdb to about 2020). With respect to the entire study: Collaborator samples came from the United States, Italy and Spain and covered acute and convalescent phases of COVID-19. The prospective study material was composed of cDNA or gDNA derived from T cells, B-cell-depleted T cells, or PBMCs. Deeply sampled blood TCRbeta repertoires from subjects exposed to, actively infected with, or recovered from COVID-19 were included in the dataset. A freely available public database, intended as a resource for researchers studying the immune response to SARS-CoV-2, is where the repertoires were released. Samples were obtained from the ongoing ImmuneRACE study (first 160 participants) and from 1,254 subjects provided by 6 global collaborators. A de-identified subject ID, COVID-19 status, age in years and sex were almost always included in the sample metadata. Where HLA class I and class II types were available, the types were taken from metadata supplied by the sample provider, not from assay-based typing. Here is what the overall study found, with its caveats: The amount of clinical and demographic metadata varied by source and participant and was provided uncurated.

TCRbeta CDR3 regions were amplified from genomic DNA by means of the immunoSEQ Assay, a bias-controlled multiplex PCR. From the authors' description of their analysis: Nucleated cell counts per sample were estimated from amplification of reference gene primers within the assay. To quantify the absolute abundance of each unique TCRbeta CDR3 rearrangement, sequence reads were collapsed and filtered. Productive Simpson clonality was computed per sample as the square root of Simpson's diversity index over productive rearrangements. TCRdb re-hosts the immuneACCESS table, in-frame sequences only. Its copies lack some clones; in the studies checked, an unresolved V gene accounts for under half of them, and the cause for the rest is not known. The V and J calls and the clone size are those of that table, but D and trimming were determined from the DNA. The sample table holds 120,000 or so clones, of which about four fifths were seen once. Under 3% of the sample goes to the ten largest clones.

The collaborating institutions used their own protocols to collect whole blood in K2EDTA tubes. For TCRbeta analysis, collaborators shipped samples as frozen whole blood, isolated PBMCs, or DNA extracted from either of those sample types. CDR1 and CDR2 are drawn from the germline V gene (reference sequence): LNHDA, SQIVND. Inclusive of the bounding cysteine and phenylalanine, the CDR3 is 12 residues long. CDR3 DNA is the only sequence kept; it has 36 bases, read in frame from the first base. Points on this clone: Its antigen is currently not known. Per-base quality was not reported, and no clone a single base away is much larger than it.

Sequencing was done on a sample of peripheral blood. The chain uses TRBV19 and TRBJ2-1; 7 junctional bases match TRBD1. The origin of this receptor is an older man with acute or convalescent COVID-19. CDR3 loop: CATGNSYNEQFF. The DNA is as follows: TGTGCGACAGGGAACTCCTACAATGAGCAGTTCTTC.